The following is a T cell receptor beta chain sequence with its context. The antigen is undetermined. The source of the sample is a study of blood T cells in healthy people across ages. The use of a sample-barcoded 5' primer and a J-beta primer mix characterized a second PCR of roughly 6 to 11 cycles. Tagging of each cDNA molecule was performed by a template-switch adaptor with 12 random nucleotides. TCRdb recomputed calls from the 5' RACE reads with MiXCR, one row per CDR3 protein. The data contain some 1.8 million distinct CDR3 sequences, approximately 39% of them singletons. Overall study results and limits: Researchers said unsorted PBMCs prevented a conclusive naive versus antigen-experienced comparison.

CDR3 length: 16 residues. Germline lookup yields CDR1 SEHNR and CDR2 FQNEAQ (reference sequence). V was trimmed by 1 base and J by 8 bases, leaving 15 bases between them. Approximately 9 milliliters of peripheral blood were drawn from each donor into EDTA-treated tubes. The sequenced sample was blood. The chain is built from TRBV7-9 and TRBJ1-6; D remains ambiguous. This TCR came from a human donor in good health. The CDR3 loop is CASSLDWVNNDSPLHF. CDR3 DNA: TGTGCCAGCAGCTTAGATTGGGTGAATAATGATTCACCCCTCCACTTT.